The 6 T cell receptor beta chains below come from one sample, sequenced in a study of cytomegalovirus exposure and HLA in healthy donors. Primers for the PCR totalled 60 Vbeta and 13 Jbeta. Assay used: immunoSEQ multiplex PCR; TCRdb lists only in-frame clones, some missing. Of around 130,000 clones listed, around 57% are singletons. The sequencing sample was made of PBMCs. Every receptor here comes from a male donor in good health and CMV-seronegative.

The chain recombines TRBV30 with TRBJ1-1; possible D gene TRBD1, 6 bases. V lost 1 base to trimming and J lost 3 bases, with 6 bases between them. The CDR3 runs 12 residues. Germline CDR1 GTSNPN, CDR2 SVGIG (reference sequence). In DNA form, the CDR3 reads TGTGCCTGGAGTGCAGGGGACACTGAAGCTTTCTTT. This gives the protein CAWSAGDTEAFF.

The chain is built from TRBV7-9 and TRBJ2-3, with no clear D. The CDR3 runs 15 residues. Trimming shortened V by 1 base and J by 4 bases, and 12 bases separated the two germline ends. The V gene's germline CDR1 is SEHNR and CDR2 FQNEAQ (reference sequence). The DNA of the CDR3 is TGTGCCAGCAGCTTAGAGCAGCAGGTGGCAGATACGCAGTATTTT. This encodes CASSLEQQVADTQYF.

This chain uses TRBV7-9 with TRBJ1-4; 8 nucleotides agree with TRBD1. The junction had 11 bases not matched to a gene; V was cut back by 5 bases and J by 3 bases. The germline V gene encodes CDR1 SEHNR and CDR2 FQNEAQ (reference sequence). This CDR3 region has 17 residues. The CDR3, as DNA: TGTGCCAGCAGCGAAGAGGACAGGGTTTGGTCTAATGAAAAACTGTTTTTT. The encoded protein is CASSEEDRVWSNEKLFF.

In this sample, this clone turned up a few times. The rearrangement uses TRBV25-1 and TRBJ2-7; 7 positions agree with TRBD1. CDR1 MGHDK and CDR2 SYGVNS come from the germline V gene. CDR3 length: 16 residues. V lost 3 bases and J lost 2; bases outside the gene matches: 10. CDR3 in DNA: TGTGCCAGCAGTGAGTACTGGACAGGTAAAACCTACGAGCAGTACTTC. This encodes CASSEYWTGKTYEQYF.

The chain has TRBV27 and TRBJ2-7; 9 nucleotides match TRBD1. Germline V CDR1 and CDR2: MNHEY, SMNVEV (reference sequence). The CDR3 extends over 15 amino acids. Trimming removed 6 bases from V and 2 bases from J; junction bases left unmatched: 8. This CDR3 is CASRPGTGLPYEQYF. Written as DNA, the CDR3 is TGTGCCAGCAGGCCGGGGACAGGGCTGCCCTACGAGCAGTACTTC.

This clone was detected only once. This chain connects TRBV15 to TRBJ2-7; 10 bases map to TRBD2. The CDR3 loop spans 13 amino acids. CDR1 and CDR2 from the germline V gene are LNHNV and YYDKDF (reference sequence). V lost 4 bases, J lost 3 bases, and 0 bases stayed unmatched. Here the CDR3 reads CATSIAGGYEQYF. The DNA of the CDR3 is TGTGCCACCAGCATAGCGGGGGGCTACGAGCAGTACTTC.